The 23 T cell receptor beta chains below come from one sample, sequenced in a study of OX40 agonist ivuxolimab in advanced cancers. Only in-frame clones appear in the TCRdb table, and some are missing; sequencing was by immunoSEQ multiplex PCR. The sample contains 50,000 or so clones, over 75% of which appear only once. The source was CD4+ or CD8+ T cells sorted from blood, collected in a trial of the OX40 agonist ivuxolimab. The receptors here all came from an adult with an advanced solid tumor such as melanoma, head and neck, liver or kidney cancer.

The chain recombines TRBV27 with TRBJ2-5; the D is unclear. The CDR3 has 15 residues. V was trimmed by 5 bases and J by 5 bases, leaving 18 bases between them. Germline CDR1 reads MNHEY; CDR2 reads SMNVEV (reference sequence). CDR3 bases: TGTGCCAGCAGTCCAACCGACCCGAACCGGGAGACCCAGTACTTC. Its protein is CASSPTDPNRETQYF.

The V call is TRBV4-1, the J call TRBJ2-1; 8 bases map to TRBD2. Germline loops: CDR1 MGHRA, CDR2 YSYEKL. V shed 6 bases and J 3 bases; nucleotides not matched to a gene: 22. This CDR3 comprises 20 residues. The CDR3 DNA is TGCGCCAGCAGTAGTGCCGGGACCGTGGGGACTAGAGCGGACTACAATGAGCAGTTCTTC. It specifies CASSSAGTVGTRADYNEQFF.

The CDR3 reads CASSLGFRGLDEKLFF. The CDR3 nucleotides read TGTGCCAGCAGCTTAGGGTTTCGGGGATTGGATGAAAAACTGTTTTTT. The chain combines TRBV7-9 with TRBJ1-4; D remains unclear. The CDR3 runs to 16 residues. CDR1 is SEHNR, CDR2 FQNEAQ, per germline (reference sequence). V was clipped by 1 base and J by 6 bases, with 15 bases between them.

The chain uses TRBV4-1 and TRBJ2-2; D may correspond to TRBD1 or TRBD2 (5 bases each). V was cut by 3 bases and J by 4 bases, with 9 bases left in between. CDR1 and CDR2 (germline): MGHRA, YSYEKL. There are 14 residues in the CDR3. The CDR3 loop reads CASSQVGTTGELFF. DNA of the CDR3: TGCGCCAGCAGCCAGGTAGGGACCACCGGGGAGCTGTTTTTT.

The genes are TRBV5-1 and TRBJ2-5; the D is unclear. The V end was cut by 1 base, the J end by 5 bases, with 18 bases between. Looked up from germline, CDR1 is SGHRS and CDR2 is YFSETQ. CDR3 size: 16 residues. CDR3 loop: CASSLNPDSTGETQYF. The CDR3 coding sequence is TGCGCCAGCAGCTTGAATCCGGATTCAACCGGGGAGACCCAGTACTTC. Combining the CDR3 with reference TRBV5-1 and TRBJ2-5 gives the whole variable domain KAGVTQTPRYLIKTRGQQVTLSCSPISGHRSVSWYQQTPGQGLQFLFEYFSETQRNKGNFPGRFSGRQFSNSRSEMNVSTLELGDSALYLCASSLNPDSTGETQYFGPGTRLLVL.

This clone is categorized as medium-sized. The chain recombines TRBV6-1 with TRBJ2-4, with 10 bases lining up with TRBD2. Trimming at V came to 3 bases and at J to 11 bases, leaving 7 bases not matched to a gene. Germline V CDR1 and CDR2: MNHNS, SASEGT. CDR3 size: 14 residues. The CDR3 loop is CASSDVAGGYFQYF. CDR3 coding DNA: TGTGCCAGCAGTGACGTAGCGGGGGGATACTTTCAGTACTTC.

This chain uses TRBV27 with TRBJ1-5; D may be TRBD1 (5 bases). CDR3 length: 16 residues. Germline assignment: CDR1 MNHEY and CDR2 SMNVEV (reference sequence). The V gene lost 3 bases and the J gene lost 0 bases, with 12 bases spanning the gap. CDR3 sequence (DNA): TGTGCCAGCAGTTTTGGGGGTCAGGATAGCAATCAGCCCCAGCATTTT. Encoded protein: CASSFGGQDSNQPQHF.

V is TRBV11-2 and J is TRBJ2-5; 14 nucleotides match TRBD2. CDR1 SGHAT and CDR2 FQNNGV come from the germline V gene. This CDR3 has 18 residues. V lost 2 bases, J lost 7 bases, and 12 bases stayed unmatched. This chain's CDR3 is CASSLMGTSGGPPGTQYF. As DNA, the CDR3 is TGTGCCAGCAGCTTAATGGGGACTAGCGGGGGCCCCCCCGGGACCCAGTACTTC.

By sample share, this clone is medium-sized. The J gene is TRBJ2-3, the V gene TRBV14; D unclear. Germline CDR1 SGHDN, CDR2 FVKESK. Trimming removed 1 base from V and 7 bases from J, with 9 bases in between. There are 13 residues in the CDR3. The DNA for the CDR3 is TGTGCCAGCAGCCAAGGAGTGCGGAATACGCAGTATTTT. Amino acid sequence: CASSQGVRNTQYF.

CDR3 in amino acids: CASSATTGGSVYGYTF. The CDR3 DNA reads TGCGCCAGCAGCGCCACGACAGGGGGCAGCGTCTATGGCTACACCTTC. The chain links TRBV5-1 to TRBJ1-2; 10 nucleotides align to TRBD1. The junction had 10 bases not matched to a gene; V was cut back by 4 bases and J by 4 bases. The CDR3 contains 16 residues. The germline CDR1 and CDR2 sequences are SGHRS and YFSETQ.

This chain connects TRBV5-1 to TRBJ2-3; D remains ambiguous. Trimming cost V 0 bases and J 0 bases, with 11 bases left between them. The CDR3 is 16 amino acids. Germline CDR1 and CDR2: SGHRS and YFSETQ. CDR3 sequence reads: CASSLDPGPSTDTQYF. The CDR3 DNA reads TGCGCCAGCAGCTTGGATCCGGGCCCTAGCACAGATACGCAGTATTTT.

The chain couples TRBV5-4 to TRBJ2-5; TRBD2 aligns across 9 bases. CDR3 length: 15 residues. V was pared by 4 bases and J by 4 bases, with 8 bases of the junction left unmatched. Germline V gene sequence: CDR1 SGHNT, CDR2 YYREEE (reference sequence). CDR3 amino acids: CASSGQRGEGETQYF. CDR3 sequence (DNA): TGTGCCAGCAGCGGTCAGCGGGGGGAGGGAGAGACCCAGTACTTC. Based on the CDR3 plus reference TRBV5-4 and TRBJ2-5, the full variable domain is ETGVTQSPTHLIKTRGQQVTLRCSSQSGHNTVSWYQQALGQGPQFIFQYYREEENGRGNFPPRFSGLQFPNYSSELNVNALELDDSALYLCASSGQRGEGETQYFGPGTRLLVL.

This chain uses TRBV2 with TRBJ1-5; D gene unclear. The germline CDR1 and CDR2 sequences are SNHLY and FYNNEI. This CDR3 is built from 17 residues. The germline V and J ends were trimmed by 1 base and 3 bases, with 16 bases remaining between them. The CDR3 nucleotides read TGTGCCAGCAGTGAAGTCTCTAGGCCCTGGGACAATCAGCCCCAGCATTTT. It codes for CASSEVSRPWDNQPQHF.

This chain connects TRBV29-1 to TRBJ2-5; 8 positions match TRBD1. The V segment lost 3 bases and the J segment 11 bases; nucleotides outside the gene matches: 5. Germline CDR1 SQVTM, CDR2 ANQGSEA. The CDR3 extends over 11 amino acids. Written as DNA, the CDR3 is TGCAGCGTTGAGCGACGGACAGGGCAGTACTTC. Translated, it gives CSVERRTGQYF.

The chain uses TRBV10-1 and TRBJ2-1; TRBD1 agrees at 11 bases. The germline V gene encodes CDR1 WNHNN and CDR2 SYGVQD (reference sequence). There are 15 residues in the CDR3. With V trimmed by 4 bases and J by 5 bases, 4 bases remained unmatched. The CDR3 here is CASSGTGGEDNEQFF. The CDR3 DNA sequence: TGCGCCAGCAGTGGGACAGGGGGCGAGGACAATGAGCAGTTCTTC.

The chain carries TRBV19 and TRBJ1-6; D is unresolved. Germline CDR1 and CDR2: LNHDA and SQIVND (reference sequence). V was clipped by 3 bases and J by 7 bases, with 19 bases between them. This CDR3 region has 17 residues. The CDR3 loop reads CASSIGFFRVVNSPLHF. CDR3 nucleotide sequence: TGTGCCAGTAGTATTGGATTTTTTAGGGTCGTGAATTCACCCCTCCACTTT.

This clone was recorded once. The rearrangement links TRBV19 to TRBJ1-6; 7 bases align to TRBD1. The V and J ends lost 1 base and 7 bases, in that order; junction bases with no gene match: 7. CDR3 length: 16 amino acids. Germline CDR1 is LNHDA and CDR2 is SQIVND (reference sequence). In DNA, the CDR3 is TGTGCCAGTAGTATAGTGTCGAAGGGGGCGAATTCACCCCTCCACTTT. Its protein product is CASSIVSKGANSPLHF.

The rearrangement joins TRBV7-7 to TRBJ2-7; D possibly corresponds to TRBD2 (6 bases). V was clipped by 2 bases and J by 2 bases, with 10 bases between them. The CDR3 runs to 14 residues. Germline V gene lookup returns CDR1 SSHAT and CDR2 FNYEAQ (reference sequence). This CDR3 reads CASSLWWGAYEQYF. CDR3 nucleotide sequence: TGTGCCAGCAGCTTATGGTGGGGGGCCTACGAGCAGTACTTC.

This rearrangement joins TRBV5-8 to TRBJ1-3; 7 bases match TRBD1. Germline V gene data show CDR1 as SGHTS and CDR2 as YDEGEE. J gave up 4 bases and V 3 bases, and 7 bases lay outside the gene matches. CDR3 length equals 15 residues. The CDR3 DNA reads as TGTGCCAGCAGCTACGGGACAGTTTTGGGAAACACCATATATTTT. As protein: CASSYGTVLGNTIYF.

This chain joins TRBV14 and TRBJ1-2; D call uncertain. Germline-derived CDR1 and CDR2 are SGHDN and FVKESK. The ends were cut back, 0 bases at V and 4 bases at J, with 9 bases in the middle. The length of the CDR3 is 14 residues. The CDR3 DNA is TGTGCCAGCAGCCAAGAAGCTCGGGGCTATGGCTACACCTTC. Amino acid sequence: CASSQEARGYGYTF.

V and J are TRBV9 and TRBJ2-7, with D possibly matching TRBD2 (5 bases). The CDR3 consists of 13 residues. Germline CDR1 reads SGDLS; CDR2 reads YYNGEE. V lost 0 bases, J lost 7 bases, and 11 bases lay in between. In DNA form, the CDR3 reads TGTGCCAGCAGCGTAGGACAAACGGGAGAGCAGTACTTC. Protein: CASSVGQTGEQYF.

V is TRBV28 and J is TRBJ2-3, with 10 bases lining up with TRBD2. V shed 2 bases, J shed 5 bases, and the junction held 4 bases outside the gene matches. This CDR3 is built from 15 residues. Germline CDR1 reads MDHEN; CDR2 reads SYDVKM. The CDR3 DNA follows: TGTGCCAGCAGTTTAGGCCTAGCGGGGGTAGATACGCAGTATTTT. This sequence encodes CASSLGLAGVDTQYF.

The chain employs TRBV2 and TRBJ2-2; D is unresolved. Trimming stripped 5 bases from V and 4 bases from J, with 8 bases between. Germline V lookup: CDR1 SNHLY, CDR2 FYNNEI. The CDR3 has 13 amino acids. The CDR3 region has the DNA TGTGCCAGCAGTATAGACTTCACCGGGGAGCTGTTTTTT. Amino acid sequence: CASSIDFTGELFF.